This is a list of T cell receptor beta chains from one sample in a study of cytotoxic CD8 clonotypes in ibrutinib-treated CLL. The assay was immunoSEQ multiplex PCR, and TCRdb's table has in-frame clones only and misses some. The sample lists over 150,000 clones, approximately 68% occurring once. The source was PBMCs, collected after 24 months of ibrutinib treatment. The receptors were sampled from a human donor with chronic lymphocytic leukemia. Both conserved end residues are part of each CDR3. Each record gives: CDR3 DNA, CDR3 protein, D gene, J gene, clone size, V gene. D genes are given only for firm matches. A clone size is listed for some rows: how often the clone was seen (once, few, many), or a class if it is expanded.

TGTGCCTGGAGTGGGGACAGGGTATCTGGGGCCAACGTCCTGACTTTC | CAWSGDRVSGANVLTF | TRBD1 | TRBJ2-6 | . | TRBV30
TGTGCCAGCAGCTTGACAGATACGCAGTATTTT | CASSLTDTQYF | . | TRBJ2-3 | . | TRBV5-4
TGTGCCAGTAGAGCCGTCGCTAGCGGGAGGGCCGGGGTTGGAGATACGCAGTATTTT | CASRAVASGRAGVGDTQYF | TRBD2 | TRBJ2-3 | . | TRBV19
TGTGCCAGCCCCGACAGCCAAAGGCAAGCTTTCTTT | CASPDSQRQAFF | . | TRBJ1-1 | . | TRBV2
TGTGCCAGTAGTACCCGGATCGGGGGTTTCGGGAACCACCAAGAGACCCAGTACTTC | CASSTRIGGFGNHQETQYF | . | TRBJ2-5 | . | TRBV19
TGTGCCAGTAGCGATAACACCAGAAAAGAGACCCAGTACTTC | CASSDNTRKETQYF | . | TRBJ2-5 | . | TRBV19
TGTGCCAGCAGTGAAGAGGGAGCCTATGGCTACACCTTC | CASSEEGAYGYTF | . | TRBJ1-2 | . | TRBV6-1
TGTGCCAGCCTCGGAGATACGCAGTATTTT | CASLGDTQYF | . | TRBJ2-3 | . | TRBV2
TGTGCCAGCAGCTTAGCGGGCCACGTAGACTACGAGCAGTACTTC | CASSLAGHVDYEQYF | . | TRBJ2-7 | few | TRBV5-4
TGTGCCAGCAGCCCCCGGGACGGGTTGGAGAACACTGAAGCTTTCTTT | CASSPRDGLENTEAFF | . | TRBJ1-1 | . | TRBV9
TGTGCCAGCAGCCGGACAGGGGAAAACGGCTACACCTTC | CASSRTGENGYTF | TRBD1 | TRBJ1-2 | . | TRBV6-5
TGTGCCAGCTCACCACCGTCGGGGGATGAGCAGTACTTC | CASSPPSGDEQYF | . | TRBJ2-7 | . | TRBV18